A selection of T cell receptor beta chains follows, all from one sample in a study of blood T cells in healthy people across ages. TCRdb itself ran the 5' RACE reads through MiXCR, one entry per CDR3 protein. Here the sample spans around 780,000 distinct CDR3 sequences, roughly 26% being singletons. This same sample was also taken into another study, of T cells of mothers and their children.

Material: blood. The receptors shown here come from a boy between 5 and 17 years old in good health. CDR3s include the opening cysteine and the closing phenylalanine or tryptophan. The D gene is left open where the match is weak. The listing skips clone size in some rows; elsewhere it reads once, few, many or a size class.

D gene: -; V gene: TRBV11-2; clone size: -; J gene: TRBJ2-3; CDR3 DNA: TGTGCCAGCAGCCTCAACTCCGCTAGCACAGATACGCAGTATTTT; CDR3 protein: CASSLNSASTDTQYF
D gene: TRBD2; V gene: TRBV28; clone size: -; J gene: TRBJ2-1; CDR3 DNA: TGTGCCAGCACTCTAGCGGGGCCCTACAATGAGCAGTTCTTC; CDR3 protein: CASTLAGPYNEQFF
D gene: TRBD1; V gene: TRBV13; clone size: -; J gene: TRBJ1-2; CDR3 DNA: TGTGCCAGCAGCTTAGCGACAGGGGGCGCCTATGGCTACACCTTC; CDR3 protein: CASSLATGGAYGYTF
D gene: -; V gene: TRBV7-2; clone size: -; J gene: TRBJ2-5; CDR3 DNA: TGTGCCAGCACCAAGAGGTCTCAAGAGACCCAGTACTTC; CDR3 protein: CASTKRSQETQYF
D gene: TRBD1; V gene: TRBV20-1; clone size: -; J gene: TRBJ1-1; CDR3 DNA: TGCAGTGCTAGTGGACAGGGGCTCACTGAAGCTTTCTTT; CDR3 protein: CSASGQGLTEAFF
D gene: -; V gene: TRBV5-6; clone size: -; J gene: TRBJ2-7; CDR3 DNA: TGTGCCAGCAGCCCGGACAGGCGTGGGGGGGAGCAGTACTTC; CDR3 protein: CASSPDRRGGEQYF
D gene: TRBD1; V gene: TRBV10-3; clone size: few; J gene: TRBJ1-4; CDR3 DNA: TGTGCCATCAGTGAGGGGACAGGACTTAATGAAAAACTGTTTTTT; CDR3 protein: CAISEGTGLNEKLFF
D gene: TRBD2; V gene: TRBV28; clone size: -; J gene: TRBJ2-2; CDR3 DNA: TGTGCCATTACCCGGGGGGGAGGCCCCGGGGAGCTGTTTTTT; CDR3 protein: CAITRGGGPGELFF
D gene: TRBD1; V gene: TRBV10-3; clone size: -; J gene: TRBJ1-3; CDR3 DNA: TGTGCCATCAGTGATCGTGGACAGGGGTTCCCTGGAAACACCATATATTTT; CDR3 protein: CAISDRGQGFPGNTIYF
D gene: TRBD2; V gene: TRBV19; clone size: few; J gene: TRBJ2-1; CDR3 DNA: TGTGCCAGTCGAGAGAGCGGGGGGTCCAATGAGCAGTTCTTC; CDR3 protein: CASRESGGSNEQFF
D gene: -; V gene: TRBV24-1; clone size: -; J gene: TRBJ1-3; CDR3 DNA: TGTGCCACCAGTGATTGGAAAACTGGAAACACCATATATTTT; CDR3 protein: CATSDWKTGNTIYF
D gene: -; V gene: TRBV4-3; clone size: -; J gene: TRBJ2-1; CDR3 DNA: TGCGCCAGCAGCCAAGATCTGGAAAGGATGGGCAATGAGCAGTTCTTC; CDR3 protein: CASSQDLERMGNEQFF
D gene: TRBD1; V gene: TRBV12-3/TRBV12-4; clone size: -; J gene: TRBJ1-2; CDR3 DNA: TGTGCCAGCAGTTTATTATCAGGGGGAGAAGGCTACACCTTC; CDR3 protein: CASSLLSGGEGYTF
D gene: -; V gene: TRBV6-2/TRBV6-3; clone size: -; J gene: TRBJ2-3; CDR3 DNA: TGTGCCAGCAGTCCTAGCAGGGGATATACGCAGTATTTT; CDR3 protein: CASSPSRGYTQYF
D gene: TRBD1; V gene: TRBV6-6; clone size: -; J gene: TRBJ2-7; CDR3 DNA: TGTGCCAGCAGGCCAGGGGGTTCCTACGAGCAGTACTTC; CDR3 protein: CASRPGGSYEQYF